Below are 10 T cell receptor beta chains sequenced from a single sample in a study of T cell responses to AZD1222 COVID-19 vaccine (dated by TCRdb to the early 2020s). Reading the label with the study, this specimen's time point is: baseline before first vaccination. Libraries were prepared through the immunoSEQ multiplex PCR assay. The immuneACCESS repertoire file appears here via TCRdb, limited to in-frame rearrangements. These files lack a portion of the clones; in checked studies, under half of the deficit traces to unresolved V genes, and the cause of the others is not known. Across this sample there are approximately 89,000 clones, with approximately 91% seen only once. The top ten constitute roughly 3% of the sample. The material sequenced was peripheral blood, taken on day 0 of AZD1222 vaccination. The receptor set was obtained from an adult in good health.

This CDR3 reads CASSPAGRAHEQYF. As DNA, the CDR3 is TGTGCCAGCAGTCCGGCCGGCAGGGCGCACGAGCAGTACTTC. The genes are TRBV28 and TRBJ2-7; a weak D match, TRBD1 (5 bases). The germline V gene has CDR1 MDHEN and CDR2 SYDVKM. The CDR3 is made up of 14 amino acids. V was pared by 5 bases and J by 5 bases, with 16 bases between.

The chain combines TRBV4-3 with TRBJ2-1; D is uncertain. This CDR3 spans 14 amino acids. The germline gives CDR1 LGHNA, CDR2 YSLEER. V was shortened by 2 bases and J by 8 bases, with 13 bases between the two germline ends. The CDR3 DNA is TGCGCCAGCAGCCAAACTCAGCCACGCGATGAGCAGTTCTTC. It specifies CASSQTQPRDEQFF.

The chain employs TRBV30 and TRBJ1-1, with a weak D call TRBD1 (6 bases). The germline V gene encodes CDR1 GTSNPN and CDR2 SVGIG (reference sequence). V lost 2 bases and J 11 bases, leaving 15 bases between the germline ends. CDR3 length equals 12 residues. CDR3 nucleotides: TGTGCCTGGAGTCCCTCGACAGGAGGGGCTTTCTTT. Translated: CAWSPSTGGAFF.

V and J are TRBV6-1 and TRBJ1-1; D is unresolved. Germline CDR1 is MNHNS and CDR2 is SASEGT. V lost 3 bases and J lost 9, with 8 bases in between. The CDR3 is 11 amino acids. CDR3 sequence (DNA): TGTGCCAGCAGTGAGCCGGTAAAAGCTTTCTTT. This sequence encodes CASSEPVKAFF.

This clone was seen only once. This chain connects TRBV30 to TRBJ1-2; 7 bases line up with TRBD1. Germline loops: CDR1 GTSNPN, CDR2 SVGIG (reference sequence). Unmatched junction bases numbered 8, after V lost 5 bases and J lost 8 bases. This CDR3 spans 12 amino acids. The CDR3 sequence is CAWDTGVGGYTF. DNA of the CDR3: TGTGCCTGGGATACAGGGGTTGGGGGCTACACCTTC.

This chain joins TRBV19 and TRBJ2-7, with TRBD1 matching 9 bases. The V gene end was trimmed by 8 bases and the J gene end by 7 bases; junction bases not matched to a gene: 6. The length of the CDR3 is 12 residues. Germline-derived CDR1 and CDR2 are LNHDA and SQIVND (reference sequence). This CDR3 reads CASGTGSREQYF. CDR3 nucleotides: TGTGCCAGTGGGACAGGGTCGAGAGAGCAGTACTTC.

CDR3 region: CASSLAGRSEGYTF. CDR3 nucleotide sequence: TGTGCCAGCAGCTTAGCGGGACGGTCGGAAGGCTACACCTTC. The genes are TRBV7-9 and TRBJ1-2; perhaps TRBD1 as D (5 bases). Germline V gene lookup returns CDR1 SEHNR and CDR2 FQNEAQ (reference sequence). The CDR3 sequence is 14 residues long. Deletions cut 0 bases from V and 8 bases from J, with 13 bases between.

The chain carries TRBV6-2 or TRBV6-3 and TRBJ2-7, with unresolved D. V was trimmed by 3 bases and J by 5 bases, leaving 8 bases between them. The CDR3 is 12 residues long. Germline V lookup: CDR1 MNHEY, CDR2 SVGEGT. In DNA form, the CDR3 reads TGTGCCAGCAGTTATTATGCGGACGAGCAGTACTTC. This codes for CASSYYADEQYF.

This chain connects TRBV9 to TRBJ2-3, with D uncertain. The germline V gene encodes CDR1 SGDLS and CDR2 YYNGEE. The CDR3 is 15 residues long. Trimming took off 1 base at V and 3 bases at J, with 12 bases between the two ends. CDR3 amino acids: CASSVFWVGTDTQYF. For the CDR3, the DNA is TGTGCCAGCAGCGTATTTTGGGTGGGTACAGATACGCAGTATTTT.

V gene TRBV7-2 combines with J gene TRBJ2-1; 8 positions match TRBD1. Germline trimming cut 1 base from V and 10 bases from J; bases unmatched to any gene: 15. Germline assignment: CDR1 SGHTA and CDR2 FQGNSA. The CDR3 sequence is 17 residues long. The CDR3 DNA reads TGTGCCAGCAGCTTAGAATACGGCGGCAGGGGGCGGGAAGAGCAGTTCTTC. It is translated as CASSLEYGGRGREEQFF.